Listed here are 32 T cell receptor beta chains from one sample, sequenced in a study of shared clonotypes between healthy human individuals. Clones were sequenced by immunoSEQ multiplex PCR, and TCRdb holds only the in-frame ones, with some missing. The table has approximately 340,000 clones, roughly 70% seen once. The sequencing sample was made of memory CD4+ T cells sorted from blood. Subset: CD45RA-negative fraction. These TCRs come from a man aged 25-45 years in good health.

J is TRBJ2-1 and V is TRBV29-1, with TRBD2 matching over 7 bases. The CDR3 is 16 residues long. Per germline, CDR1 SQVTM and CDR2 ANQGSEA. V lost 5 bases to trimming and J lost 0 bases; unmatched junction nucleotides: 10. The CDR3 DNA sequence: TGCAGCGTTTCGAAAGAGGGAGGGCGCTCCTACAATGAGCAGTTCTTC. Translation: CSVSKEGGRSYNEQFF.

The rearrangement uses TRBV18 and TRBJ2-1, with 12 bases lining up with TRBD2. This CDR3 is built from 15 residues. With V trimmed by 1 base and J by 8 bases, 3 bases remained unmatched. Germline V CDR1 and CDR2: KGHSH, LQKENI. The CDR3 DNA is TGTGCCAGCTCACCACGACTAGCGGGAGTCGATGAGCAGTTCTTC. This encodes CASSPRLAGVDEQFF.

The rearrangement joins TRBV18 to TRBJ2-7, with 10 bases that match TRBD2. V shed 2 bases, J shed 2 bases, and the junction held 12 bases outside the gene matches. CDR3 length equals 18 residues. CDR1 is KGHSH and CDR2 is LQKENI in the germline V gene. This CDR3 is CASSPGAAGGSRAYEQYF. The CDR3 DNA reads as TGTGCCAGCTCACCAGGGGCAGCGGGAGGGTCCCGAGCCTACGAGCAGTACTTC.

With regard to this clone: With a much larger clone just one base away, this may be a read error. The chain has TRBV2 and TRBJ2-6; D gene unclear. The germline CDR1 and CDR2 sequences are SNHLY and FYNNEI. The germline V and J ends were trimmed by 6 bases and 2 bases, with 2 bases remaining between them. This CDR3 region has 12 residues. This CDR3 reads CASSPGANVLTF. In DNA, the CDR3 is TGTGCCAGCAGCCCTGGGGCCAACGTCCTGACTTTC.

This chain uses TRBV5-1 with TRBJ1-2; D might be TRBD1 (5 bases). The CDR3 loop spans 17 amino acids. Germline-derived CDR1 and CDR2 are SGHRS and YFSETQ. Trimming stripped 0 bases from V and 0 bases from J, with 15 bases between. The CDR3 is CASSLGVRQLANYGYTF. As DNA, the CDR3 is TGCGCCAGCAGCTTGGGCGTCAGACAGTTAGCTAACTATGGCTACACCTTC.

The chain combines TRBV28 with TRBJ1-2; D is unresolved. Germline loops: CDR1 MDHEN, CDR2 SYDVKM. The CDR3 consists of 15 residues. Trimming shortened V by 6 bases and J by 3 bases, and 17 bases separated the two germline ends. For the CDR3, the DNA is TGTGCCAGCAGATCCGCGGATCGGGCCTACTATGGCTACACCTTC. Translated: CASRSADRAYYGYTF.

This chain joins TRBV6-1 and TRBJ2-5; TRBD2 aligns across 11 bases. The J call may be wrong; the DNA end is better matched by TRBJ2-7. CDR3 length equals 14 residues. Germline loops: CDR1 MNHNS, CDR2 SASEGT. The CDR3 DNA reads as TGTGCCACGGTTCGGACTAGCGGGTCTTACGAGCAGTACTTC. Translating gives CATVRTSGSYEQYF.

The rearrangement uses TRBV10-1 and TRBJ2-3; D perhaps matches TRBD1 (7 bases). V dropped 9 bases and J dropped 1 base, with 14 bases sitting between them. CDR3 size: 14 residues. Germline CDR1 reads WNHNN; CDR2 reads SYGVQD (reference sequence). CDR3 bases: TGCGCCAGAAACAGGGGACTTCGCACAGATACGCAGTATTTT. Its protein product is CARNRGLRTDTQYF.

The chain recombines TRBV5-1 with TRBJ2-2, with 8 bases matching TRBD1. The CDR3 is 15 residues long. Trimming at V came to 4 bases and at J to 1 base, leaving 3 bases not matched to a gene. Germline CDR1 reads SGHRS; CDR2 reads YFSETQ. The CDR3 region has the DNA TGCGCCAGCAGCGCCGGACAGGGGAACACCGGGGAGCTGTTTTTT. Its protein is CASSAGQGNTGELFF.

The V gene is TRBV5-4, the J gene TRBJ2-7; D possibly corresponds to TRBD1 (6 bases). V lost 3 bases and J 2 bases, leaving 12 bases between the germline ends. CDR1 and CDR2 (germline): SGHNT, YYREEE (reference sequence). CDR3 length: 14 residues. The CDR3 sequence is CASSSQGHTYEQYF. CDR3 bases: TGTGCCAGCAGCTCACAGGGACATACCTACGAGCAGTACTTC. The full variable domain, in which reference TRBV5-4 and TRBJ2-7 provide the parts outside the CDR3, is ETGVTQSPTHLIKTRGQQVTLRCSSQSGHNTVSWYQQALGQGPQFIFQYYREEENGRGNFPPRFSGLQFPNYSSELNVNALELDDSALYLCASSSQGHTYEQYFGPGTRLTVT.

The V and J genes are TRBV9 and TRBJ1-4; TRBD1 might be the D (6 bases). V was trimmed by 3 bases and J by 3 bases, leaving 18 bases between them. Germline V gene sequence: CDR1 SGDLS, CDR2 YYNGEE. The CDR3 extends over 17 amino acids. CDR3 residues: CASSELTGAQPNEKLFF. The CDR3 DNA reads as TGTGCCAGCAGCGAACTGACGGGGGCGCAGCCTAATGAAAAACTGTTTTTT.

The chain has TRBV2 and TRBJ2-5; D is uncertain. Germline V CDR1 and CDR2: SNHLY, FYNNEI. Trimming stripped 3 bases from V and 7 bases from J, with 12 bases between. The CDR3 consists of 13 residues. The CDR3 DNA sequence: TGTGCCAGCAGTGATGTAGGGATGGGGACCCAGTACTTC. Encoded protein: CASSDVGMGTQYF.

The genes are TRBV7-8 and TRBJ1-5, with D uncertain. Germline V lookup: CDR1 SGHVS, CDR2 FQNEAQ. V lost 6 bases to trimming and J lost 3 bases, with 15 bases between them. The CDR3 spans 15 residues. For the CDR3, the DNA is TGTGCCAGCAGTCCCAGCGGGCACCTCAATCAGCCCCAGCATTTT. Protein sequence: CASSPSGHLNQPQHF.

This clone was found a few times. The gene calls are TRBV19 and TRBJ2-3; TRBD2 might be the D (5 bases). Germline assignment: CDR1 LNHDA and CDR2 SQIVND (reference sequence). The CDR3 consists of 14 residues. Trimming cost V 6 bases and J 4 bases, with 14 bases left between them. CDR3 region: CASSRDQGPDTQYF. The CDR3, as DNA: TGTGCCAGTAGCCGGGATCAAGGGCCAGATACGCAGTATTTT. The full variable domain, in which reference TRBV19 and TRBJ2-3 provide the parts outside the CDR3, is DGGITQSPKYLFRKEGQNVTLSCEQNLNHDAMYWYRQDPGQGLRLIYYSQIVNDFQKGDIAEGYSVSREKKESFPLTVTSAQKNPTAFYLCASSRDQGPDTQYFGPGTRLTVL.

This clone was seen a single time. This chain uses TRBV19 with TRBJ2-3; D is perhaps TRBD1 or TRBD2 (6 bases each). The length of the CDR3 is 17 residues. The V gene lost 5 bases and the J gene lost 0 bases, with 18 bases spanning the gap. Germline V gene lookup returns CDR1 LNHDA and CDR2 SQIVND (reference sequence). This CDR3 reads CASSLFVTGTSTDTQYF. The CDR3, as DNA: TGTGCCAGTAGTTTGTTTGTCACAGGGACTAGCACAGATACGCAGTATTTT.

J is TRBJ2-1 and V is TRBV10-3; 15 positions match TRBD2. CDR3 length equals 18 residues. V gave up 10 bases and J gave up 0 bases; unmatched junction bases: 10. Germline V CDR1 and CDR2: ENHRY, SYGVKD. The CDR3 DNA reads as TGTGCCACAGGACTAGCGGGAGGGAAAAGAAGCTCCTACAATGAGCAGTTCTTC. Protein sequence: CATGLAGGKRSSYNEQFF.

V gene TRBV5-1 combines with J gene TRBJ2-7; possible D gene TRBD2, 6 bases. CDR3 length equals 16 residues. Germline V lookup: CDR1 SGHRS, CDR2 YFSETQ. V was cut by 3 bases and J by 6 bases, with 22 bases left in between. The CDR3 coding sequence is TGCGCCAGCAGCTGGGGGTCGGCGGGACGCGTTGTCGAGCAGTACTTC. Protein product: CASSWGSAGRVVEQYF.

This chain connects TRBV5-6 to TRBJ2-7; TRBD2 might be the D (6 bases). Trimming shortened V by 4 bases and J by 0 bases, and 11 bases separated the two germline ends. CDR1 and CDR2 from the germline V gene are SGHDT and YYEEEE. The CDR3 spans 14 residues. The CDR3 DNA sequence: TGTGCCAGCAGCCAGCGGGTCCGCTCCTACGAGCAGTACTTC. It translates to CASSQRVRSYEQYF.

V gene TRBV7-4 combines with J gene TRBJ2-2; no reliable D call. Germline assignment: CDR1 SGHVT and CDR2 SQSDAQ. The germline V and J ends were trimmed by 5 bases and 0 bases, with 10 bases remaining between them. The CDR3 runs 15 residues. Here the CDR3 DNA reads TGTGCCAGCAGCAAGATGGCGGCGAACACCGGGGAGCTGTTTTTT. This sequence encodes CASSKMAANTGELFF.

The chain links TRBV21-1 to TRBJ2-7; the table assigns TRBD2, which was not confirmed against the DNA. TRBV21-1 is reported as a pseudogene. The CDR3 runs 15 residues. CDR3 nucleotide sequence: TGTGCCAGCAAAGCAAAAGCGATTCGATCCTACGAGCAGTACTTC. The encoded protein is CASKAKAIRSYEQYF.

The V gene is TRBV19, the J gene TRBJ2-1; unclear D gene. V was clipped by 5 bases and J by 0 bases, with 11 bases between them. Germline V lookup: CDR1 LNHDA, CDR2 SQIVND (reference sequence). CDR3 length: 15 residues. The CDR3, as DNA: TGTGCCAGTAGTGGTGGTCAAAGCTCCTACAATGAGCAGTTCTTC. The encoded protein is CASSGGQSSYNEQFF.

The CDR3 region is CSARILGGYTF. The CDR3 coding sequence is TGCAGTGCTAGGATTCTGGGTGGCTACACCTTC. This rearrangement joins TRBV20-1 to TRBJ1-2; D unresolved. This CDR3 contains 11 residues. V dropped 3 bases and J dropped 7 bases, with 9 bases sitting between them. Per germline, CDR1 DFQATT and CDR2 SNEGSKA (reference sequence).

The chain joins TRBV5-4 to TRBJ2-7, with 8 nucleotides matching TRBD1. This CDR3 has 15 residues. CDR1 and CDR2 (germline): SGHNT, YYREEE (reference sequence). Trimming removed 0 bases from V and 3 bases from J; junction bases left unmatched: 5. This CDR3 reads CASSLAGGIDYEQYF. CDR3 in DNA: TGTGCCAGCAGCTTGGCAGGGGGCATTGACTACGAGCAGTACTTC.

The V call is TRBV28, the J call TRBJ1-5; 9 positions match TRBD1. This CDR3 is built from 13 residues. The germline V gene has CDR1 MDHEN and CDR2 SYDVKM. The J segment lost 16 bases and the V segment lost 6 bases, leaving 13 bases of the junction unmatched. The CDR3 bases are TGTGCCAGCAGCCGGGACAGGGCGGGAACCCCACATTTT. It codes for CASSRDRAGTPHF.

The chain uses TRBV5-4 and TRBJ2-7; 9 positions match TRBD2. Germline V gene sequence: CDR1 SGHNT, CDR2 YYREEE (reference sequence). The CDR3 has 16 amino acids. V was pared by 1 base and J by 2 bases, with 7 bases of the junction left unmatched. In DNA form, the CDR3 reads TGTGCCAGCAGCTTGCCAAATAGCGGGAGAGCCTACGAGCAGTACTTC. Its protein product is CASSLPNSGRAYEQYF.

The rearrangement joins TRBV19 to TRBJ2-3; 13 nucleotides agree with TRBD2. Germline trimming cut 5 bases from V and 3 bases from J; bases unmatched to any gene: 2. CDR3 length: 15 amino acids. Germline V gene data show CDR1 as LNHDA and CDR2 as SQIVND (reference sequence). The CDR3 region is CASSQTSGRTDTQYF. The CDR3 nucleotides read TGTGCCAGTAGTCAGACTAGCGGGAGGACAGATACGCAGTATTTT.

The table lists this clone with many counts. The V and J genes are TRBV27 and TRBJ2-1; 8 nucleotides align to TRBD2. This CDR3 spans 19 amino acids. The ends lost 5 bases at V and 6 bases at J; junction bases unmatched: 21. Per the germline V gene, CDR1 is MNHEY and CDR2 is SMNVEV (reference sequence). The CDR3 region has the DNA TGTGCCAGCAGTAGACTAACTGCCCTCAGCGGGAGAGAGGTCAATGAGCAGTTCTTC. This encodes CASSRLTALSGREVNEQFF.

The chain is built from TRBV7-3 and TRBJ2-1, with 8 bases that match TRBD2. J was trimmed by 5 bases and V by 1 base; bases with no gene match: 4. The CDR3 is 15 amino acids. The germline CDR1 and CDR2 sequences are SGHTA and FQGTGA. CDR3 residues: CASSLISGGDNEQFF. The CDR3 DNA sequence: TGTGCCAGCAGCTTAATTTCGGGAGGGGACAATGAGCAGTTCTTC. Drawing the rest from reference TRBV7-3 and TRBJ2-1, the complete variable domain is GAGVSQTPSNKVTEKGKYVELRCDPISGHTALYWYRQSLGQGPEFLIYFQGTGAADDSGLPNDRFFAVRPEGSVSTLKIQRTERGDSAVYLCASSLISGGDNEQFFGPGTRLTVL.

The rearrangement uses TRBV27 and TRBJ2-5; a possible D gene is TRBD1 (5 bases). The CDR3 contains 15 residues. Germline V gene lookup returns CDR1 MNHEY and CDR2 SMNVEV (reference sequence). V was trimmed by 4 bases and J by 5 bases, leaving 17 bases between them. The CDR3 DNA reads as TGTGCCAGCAGTTCCGGGCAGGGTAAGGGGGAGACCCAGTACTTC. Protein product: CASSSGQGKGETQYF.

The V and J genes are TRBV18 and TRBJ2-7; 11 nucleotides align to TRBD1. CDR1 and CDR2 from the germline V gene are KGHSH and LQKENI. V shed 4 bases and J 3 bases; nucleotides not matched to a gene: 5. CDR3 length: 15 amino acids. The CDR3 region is CASSQDRGLHYEQYF. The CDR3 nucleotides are TGTGCCAGCTCACAGGACAGGGGGCTGCACTACGAGCAGTACTTC.

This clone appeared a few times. The CDR3 is CASSLWQAGSSLYGYTF. In DNA form, the CDR3 reads TGTGCCAGCAGTTTATGGCAAGCCGGTTCAAGCCTCTATGGCTACACCTTC. This rearrangement joins TRBV28 to TRBJ1-2; D uncertain. Deletions cut 0 bases from V and 4 bases from J, with 18 bases between. Per germline, CDR1 MDHEN and CDR2 SYDVKM. CDR3 length: 17 residues.

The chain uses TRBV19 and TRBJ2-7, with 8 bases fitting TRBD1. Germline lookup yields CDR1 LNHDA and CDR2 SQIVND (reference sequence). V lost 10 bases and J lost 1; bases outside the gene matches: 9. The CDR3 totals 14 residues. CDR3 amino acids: CATRRRQGSYEQYF. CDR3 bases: TGTGCCACCAGACGGCGACAGGGGTCCTACGAGCAGTACTTC.